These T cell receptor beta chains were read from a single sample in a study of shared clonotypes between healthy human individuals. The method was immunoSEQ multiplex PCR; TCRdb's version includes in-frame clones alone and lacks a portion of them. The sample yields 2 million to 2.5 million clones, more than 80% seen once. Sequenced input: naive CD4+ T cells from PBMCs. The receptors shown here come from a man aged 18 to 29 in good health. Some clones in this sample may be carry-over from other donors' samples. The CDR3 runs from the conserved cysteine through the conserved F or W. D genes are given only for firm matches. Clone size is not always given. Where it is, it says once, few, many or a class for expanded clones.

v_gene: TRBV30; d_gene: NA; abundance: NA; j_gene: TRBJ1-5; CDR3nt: TGTGCCTGGAGTGAGGCAGGAAGAGGGCAGCCCCAGCATTTT; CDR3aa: CAWSEAGRGQPQHF
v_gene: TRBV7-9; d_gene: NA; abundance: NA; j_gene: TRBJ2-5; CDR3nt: TGTGCCAGCAGCTTATATAACTTCCCGGGGGAGACCCAGTACTTC; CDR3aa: CASSLYNFPGETQYF
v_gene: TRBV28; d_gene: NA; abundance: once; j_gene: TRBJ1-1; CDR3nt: TGTGCCAGCAGTGATCACGGACCCGACACTGAAGCTTTCTTT; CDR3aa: CASSDHGPDTEAFF
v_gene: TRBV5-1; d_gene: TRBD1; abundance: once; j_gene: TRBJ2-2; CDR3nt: TGCGCCAGCAGCTTCCGACAGGGTTCGACCGGGGAGCTGTTTTTT; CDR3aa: CASSFRQGSTGELFF
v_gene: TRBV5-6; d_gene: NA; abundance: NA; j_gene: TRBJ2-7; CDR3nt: TGTGCCAGCAGCACCGACGGACGCTACGAGCAGTACTTC; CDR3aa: CASSTDGRYEQYF
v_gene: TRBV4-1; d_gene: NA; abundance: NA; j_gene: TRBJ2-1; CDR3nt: TGCGCCAGCAGCCAGCCCTCAAGGGCACTTAACAATGAGCAGTTCTTC; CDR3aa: CASSQPSRALNNEQFF
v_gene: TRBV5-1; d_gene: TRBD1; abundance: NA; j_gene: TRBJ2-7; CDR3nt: TGCGCCAGCAGCCTGGACAGGGTCGAGCAGTACTTC; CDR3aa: CASSLDRVEQYF
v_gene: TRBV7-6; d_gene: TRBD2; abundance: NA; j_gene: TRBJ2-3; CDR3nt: TGTGCCAGCAGCTTAGGGGCTAGCGGGACTCAAGATACGCAGTATTTT; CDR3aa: CASSLGASGTQDTQYF
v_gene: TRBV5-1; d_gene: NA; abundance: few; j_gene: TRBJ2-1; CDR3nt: TGCGCCAGCAGCTTGGGGGGCTACAATGAGCAGTTCTTC; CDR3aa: CASSLGGYNEQFF
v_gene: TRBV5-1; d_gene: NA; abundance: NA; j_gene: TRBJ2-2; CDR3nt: TGCGCCAGCAGCTCAACGGCCTTAGGTGCCGGGGAGCTGTTTTTT; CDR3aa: CASSSTALGAGELFF
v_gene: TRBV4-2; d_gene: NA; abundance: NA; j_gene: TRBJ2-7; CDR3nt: TGTGCCAGCAGCCAAGAGGCAGGGCCCCTCAAAGCCCTCTACGAGCAGTACTTC; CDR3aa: CASSQEAGPLKALYEQYF
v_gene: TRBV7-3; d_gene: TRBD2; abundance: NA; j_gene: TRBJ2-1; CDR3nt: TGTGCCAGCAGCTTAACCGGACTAGCGGGAGGGAATGAGCAGTTCTTC; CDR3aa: CASSLTGLAGGNEQFF
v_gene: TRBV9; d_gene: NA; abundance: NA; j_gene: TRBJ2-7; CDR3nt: TGTGCCAGCAGCCCGACGGGAACGATATACGAGCAGTACTTC; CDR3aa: CASSPTGTIYEQYF
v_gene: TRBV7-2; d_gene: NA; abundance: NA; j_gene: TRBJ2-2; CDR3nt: TGTGCCAGCAGCCCCATCGGCGGAACGAACACCGGGGAGCTGTTTTTT; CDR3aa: CASSPIGGTNTGELFF
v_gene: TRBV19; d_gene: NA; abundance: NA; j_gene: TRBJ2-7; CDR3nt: TGTGCCAGTAGCCAGGGCTACGAGCAGTACTTC; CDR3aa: CASSQGYEQYF
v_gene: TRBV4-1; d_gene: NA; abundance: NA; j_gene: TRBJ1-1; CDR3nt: TGCGCCAGCAGCCTTGCCCTCACTCGTGCAGACATTGAAGCTTTCTTT; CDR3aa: CASSLALTRADIEAFF
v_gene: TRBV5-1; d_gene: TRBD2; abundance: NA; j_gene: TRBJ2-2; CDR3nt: TGCGCCAGCAGCGAGGGAACTAGCGGGAGGGCCGGGGAGCTGTTTTTT; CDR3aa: CASSEGTSGRAGELFF
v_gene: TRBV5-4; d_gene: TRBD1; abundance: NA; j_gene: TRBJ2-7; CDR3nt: TGTGCCAGCAGCTCCCCCGGGACAGGCGAGCAGTACTTC; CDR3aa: CASSSPGTGEQYF
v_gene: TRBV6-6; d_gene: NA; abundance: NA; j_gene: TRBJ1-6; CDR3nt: TGTGCCAGCAGTTTCTACGGTATAATCAATTCACCCCTCCACTTT; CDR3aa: CASSFYGIINSPLHF
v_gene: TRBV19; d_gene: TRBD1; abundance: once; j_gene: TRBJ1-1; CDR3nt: TGTGCCAGTAGTATGCCCGGGACAGGGGTCGTCGCTTTCTTT; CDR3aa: CASSMPGTGVVAFF
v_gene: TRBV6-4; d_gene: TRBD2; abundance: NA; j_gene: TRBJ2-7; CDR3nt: TGTGCCAGCAGTGTGACTAGCGGAAGCTCCTACGAGCAGTACTTC; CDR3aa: CASSVTSGSSYEQYF
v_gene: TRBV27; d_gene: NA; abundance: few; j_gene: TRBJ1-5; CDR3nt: TGTGCCAGCAGTTATGAGGTGGATCAGCCCCAGCATTTT; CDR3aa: CASSYEVDQPQHF
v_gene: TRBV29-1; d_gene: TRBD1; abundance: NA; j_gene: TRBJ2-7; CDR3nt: TGCAGCGCCTCGGTGTGGGGCCCCAGGGGGTACGAGCAGTACTTC; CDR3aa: CSASVWGPRGYEQYF
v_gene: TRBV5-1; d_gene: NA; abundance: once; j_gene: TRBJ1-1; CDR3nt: TGCGCCAGCAGCTGGGGGGACATAAAGAACACTGAAGCTTTCTTT; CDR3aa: CASSWGDIKNTEAFF
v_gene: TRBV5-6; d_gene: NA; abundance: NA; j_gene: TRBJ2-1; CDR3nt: TGTGCCAGCCGCTGGAGTATTGAGCAGTTCTTC; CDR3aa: CASRWSIEQFF
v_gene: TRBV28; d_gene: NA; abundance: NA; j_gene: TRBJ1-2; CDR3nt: TGTGCCAGCAGTTTATCGGGCAGTCGGCGTGGCTACACCTTC; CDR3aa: CASSLSGSRRGYTF
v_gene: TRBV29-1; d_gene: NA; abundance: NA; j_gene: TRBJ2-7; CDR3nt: TGCAGCGTTGAATTTGGGGGTAGGATAGAGCAGTACTTC; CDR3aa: CSVEFGGRIEQYF
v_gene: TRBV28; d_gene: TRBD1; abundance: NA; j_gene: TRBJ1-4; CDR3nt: TGTGCCAGCATCAACCGACCCGGGACAGGGACAAGTGCAACTAATGAAAAACTGTTTTTT; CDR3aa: CASINRPGTGTSATNEKLFF
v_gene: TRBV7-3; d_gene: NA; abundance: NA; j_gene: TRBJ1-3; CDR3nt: TGTGCCAGCAGACACAGCTCTGGAAACACCATATATTTT; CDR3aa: CASRHSSGNTIYF
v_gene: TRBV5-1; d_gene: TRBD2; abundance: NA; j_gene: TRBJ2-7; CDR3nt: TGCGCCAGCAGCACGGGACTAGCGGGAGGCGAGCAGTACTTC; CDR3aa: CASSTGLAGGEQYF
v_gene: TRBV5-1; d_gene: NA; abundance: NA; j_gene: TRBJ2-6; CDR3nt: TGCGCCAGCATGACCCTCTATGGCTCTGGGGCCAACGTCCTGACTTTC; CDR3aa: CASMTLYGSGANVLTF
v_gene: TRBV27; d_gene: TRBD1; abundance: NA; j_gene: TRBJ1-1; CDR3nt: TGTGCCAGCAGTTCCTACAGGGGAAGAGTTTATACTGAAGCTTTCTTT; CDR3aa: CASSSYRGRVYTEAFF